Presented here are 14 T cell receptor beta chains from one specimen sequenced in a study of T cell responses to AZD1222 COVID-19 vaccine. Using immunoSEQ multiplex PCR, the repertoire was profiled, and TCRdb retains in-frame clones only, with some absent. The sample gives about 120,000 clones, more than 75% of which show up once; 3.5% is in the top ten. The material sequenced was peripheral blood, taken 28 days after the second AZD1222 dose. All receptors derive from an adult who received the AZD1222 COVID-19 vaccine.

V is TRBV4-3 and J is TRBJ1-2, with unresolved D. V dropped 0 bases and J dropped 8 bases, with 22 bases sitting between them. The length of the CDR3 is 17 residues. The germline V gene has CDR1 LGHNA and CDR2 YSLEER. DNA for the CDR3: TGCGCCAGCAGCCAAGATTGGGGTGTTTTGTCGCTCGGGGGCTACACCTTC. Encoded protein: CASSQDWGVLSLGGYTF.

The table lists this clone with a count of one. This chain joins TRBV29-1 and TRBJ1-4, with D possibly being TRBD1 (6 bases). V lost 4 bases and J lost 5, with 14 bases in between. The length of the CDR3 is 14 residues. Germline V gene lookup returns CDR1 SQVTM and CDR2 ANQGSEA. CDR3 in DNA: TGCAGCGTTGGACAGGCAGGATTAAATGAAAAACTGTTTTTT. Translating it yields CSVGQAGLNEKLFF.

DNA for the CDR3: TGTGCTAGTGGTCTCCCCCCGGGAGGGTCCACTGAAGCTTTCTTT. This encodes CASGLPPGGSTEAFF. The chain couples TRBV12-5 to TRBJ1-1; no reliable D call. CDR3 size: 15 residues. Germline values: CDR1 LGHNT, CDR2 FRNRAP. Trimming removed 5 bases from V and 4 bases from J, with 17 bases in between.

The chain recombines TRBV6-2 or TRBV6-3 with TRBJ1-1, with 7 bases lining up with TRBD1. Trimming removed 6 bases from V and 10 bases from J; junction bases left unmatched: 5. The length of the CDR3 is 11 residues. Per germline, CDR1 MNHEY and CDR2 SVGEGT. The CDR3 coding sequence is TGTGCCAGCAGCCTCCAGGGGGGAGCTTTCTTT. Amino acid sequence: CASSLQGGAFF.

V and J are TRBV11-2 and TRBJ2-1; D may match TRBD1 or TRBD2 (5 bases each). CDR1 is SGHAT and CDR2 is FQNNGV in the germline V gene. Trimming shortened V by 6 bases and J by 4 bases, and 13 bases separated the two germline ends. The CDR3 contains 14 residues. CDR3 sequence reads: CASRPGQPYNEQFF. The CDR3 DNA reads TGTGCCAGCAGGCCGGGGCAGCCATACAATGAGCAGTTCTTC.

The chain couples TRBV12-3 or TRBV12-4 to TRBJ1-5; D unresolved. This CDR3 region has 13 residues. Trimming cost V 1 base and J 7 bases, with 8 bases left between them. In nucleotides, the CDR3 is TGTGCCAGCAGTTTAGGTGGGATCCAGCCCCAGCATTTT. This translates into CASSLGGIQPQHF.

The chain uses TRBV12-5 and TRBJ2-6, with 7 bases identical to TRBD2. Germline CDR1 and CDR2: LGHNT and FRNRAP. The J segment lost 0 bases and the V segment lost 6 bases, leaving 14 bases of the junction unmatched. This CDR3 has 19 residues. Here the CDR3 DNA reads TGTGCTAGTGGCACCTCCAGGGCGCCGGGGGGCTCTGGGGCCAACGTCCTGACTTTC. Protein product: CASGTSRAPGGSGANVLTF.

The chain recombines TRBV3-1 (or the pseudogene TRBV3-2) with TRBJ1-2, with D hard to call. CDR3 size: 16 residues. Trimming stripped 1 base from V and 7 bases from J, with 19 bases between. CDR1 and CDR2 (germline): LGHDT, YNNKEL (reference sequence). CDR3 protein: CASSQGSPPRGTGYTF. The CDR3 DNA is TGTGCCAGCAGCCAAGGGTCCCCACCCCGTGGCACTGGCTACACCTTC.

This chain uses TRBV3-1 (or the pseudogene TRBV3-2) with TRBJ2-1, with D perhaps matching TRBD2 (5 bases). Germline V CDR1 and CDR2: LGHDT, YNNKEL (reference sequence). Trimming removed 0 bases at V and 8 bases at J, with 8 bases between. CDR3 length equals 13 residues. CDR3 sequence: CASSQDLSDEQFF. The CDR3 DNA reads TGTGCCAGCAGCCAAGATCTTAGCGATGAGCAGTTCTTC.

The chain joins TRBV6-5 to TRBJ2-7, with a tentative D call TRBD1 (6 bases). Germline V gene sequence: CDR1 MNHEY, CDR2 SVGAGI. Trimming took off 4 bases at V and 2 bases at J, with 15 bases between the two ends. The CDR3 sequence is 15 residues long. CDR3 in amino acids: CASSWVAGDPYEQYF. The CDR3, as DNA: TGTGCCAGCAGTTGGGTGGCAGGGGACCCCTACGAGCAGTACTTC.

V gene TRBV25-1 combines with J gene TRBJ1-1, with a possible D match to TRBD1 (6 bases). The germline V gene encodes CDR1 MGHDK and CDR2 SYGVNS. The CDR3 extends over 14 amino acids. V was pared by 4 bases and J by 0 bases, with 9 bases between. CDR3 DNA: TGTGCCAGCAGTGCACAGGGACTGAACACTGAAGCTTTCTTT. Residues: CASSAQGLNTEAFF.

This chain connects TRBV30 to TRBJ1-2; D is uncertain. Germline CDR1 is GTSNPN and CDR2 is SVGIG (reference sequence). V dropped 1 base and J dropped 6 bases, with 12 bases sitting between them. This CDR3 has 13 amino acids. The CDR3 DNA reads TGTGCCTGGAGTGGAGTCCTGGGTCATGGCTACACCTTC. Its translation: CAWSGVLGHGYTF.

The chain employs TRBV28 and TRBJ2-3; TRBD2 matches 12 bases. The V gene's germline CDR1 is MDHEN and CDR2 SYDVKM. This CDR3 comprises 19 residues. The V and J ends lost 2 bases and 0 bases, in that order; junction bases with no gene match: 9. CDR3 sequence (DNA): TGTGCCAGCAGTTTACTAGCGGGAGGGTATGAAACTAGCACAGATACGCAGTATTTT. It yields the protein CASSLLAGGYETSTDTQYF. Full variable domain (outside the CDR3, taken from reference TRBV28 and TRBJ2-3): DVKVTQSSRYLVKRTGEKVFLECVQDMDHENMFWYRQDPGLGLRLIYFSYDVKMKEKGDIPEGYSVSREKKERFSLILESASTNQTSMYLCASSLLAGGYETSTDTQYFGPGTRLTVL.

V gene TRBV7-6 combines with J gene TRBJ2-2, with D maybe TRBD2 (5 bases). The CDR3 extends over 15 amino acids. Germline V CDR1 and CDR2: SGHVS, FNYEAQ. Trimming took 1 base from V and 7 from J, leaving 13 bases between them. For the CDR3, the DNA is TGTGCCAGCAGCTTAGATGGAGGACGGGACGGGGAGCTGTTTTTT. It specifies CASSLDGGRDGELFF.